Below are 8 T cell receptor beta chains sequenced from a single sample in a study of cytomegalovirus exposure and HLA in healthy donors. Vbeta (60) and Jbeta (13) primers were used in the PCR. This table comes from immunoSEQ multiplex PCR, and its TCRdb copy is limited to in-frame clones, with some not included. The table lists around 100,000 clones, 79% of them singletons. The sequenced sample was PBMCs. These receptors were obtained from a woman between 40 and 50 years old in good health and CMV-seronegative.

The V call is TRBV30, the J call TRBJ2-7, with D possibly matching TRBD2 (5 bases). The V gene lost 2 bases and the J gene lost 0 bases, with 11 bases spanning the gap. The CDR3 loop spans 14 amino acids. CDR1 and CDR2 from the germline V gene are GTSNPN and SVGIG (reference sequence). The CDR3 loop reads CAWSRGGDSYEQYF. The CDR3 bases are TGTGCCTGGAGTAGAGGAGGTGACTCCTACGAGCAGTACTTC.

The chain carries TRBV7-8 and TRBJ2-5; 7 nucleotides line up with TRBD1. V shed 5 bases, J shed 5 bases, and the junction held 8 bases outside the gene matches. The CDR3 is 14 amino acids. Germline loops: CDR1 SGHVS, CDR2 FQNEAQ. CDR3: CASSPGDSKETQYF. The CDR3 DNA follows: TGTGCCAGCAGCCCTGGGGACAGTAAGGAGACCCAGTACTTC.

The chain carries TRBV5-1 and TRBJ1-6; D might be TRBD1 (5 bases). Germline lookup yields CDR1 SGHRS and CDR2 YFSETQ. The CDR3 totals 14 residues. V lost 5 bases, J lost 5 bases, and 11 bases lay in between. CDR3 residues: CASRARGDNSPLHF. The CDR3 nucleotides are TGCGCCAGCAGGGCGCGGGGGGATAATTCACCCCTCCACTTT.

J is TRBJ2-1 and V is TRBV5-8, with 7 bases fitting TRBD2. The trim removed 0 bases at V and 9 bases at J, leaving 6 bases unmatched. CDR3 size: 14 residues. Germline values: CDR1 SGHTS, CDR2 YDEGEE. CDR3 sequence (DNA): TGTGCCAGCAGCTTGGTTGCGGGAGAAGGTGAGCAGTTCTTC. Translated: CASSLVAGEGEQFF.

The chain couples TRBV18 to TRBJ1-5; no clear D. Germline values: CDR1 KGHSH, CDR2 LQKENI. This CDR3 contains 15 residues. Between the trimmed V and J ends, which lost 3 bases and 3 bases, there was a span of 12 bases. The CDR3 spells CASSPLLGANQPQHF. As DNA, the CDR3 is TGTGCCAGCTCACCTCTCTTGGGAGCCAATCAGCCCCAGCATTTT.

The rearrangement links TRBV5-4 to TRBJ1-1; tentative D call: TRBD1 (6 bases). This CDR3 spans 15 amino acids. From germline, CDR1 is SGHNT and CDR2 YYREEE (reference sequence). With 3 bases removed from V and 0 bases from J, the gap between germline ends came to 12 bases. The DNA of the CDR3 is TGTGCCAGCAGCTGGGGGGGCCAGATGAACACTGAAGCTTTCTTT. Protein product: CASSWGGQMNTEAFF. Full variable domain (outside the CDR3, taken from reference TRBV5-4 and TRBJ1-1): ETGVTQSPTHLIKTRGQQVTLRCSSQSGHNTVSWYQQALGQGPQFIFQYYREEENGRGNFPPRFSGLQFPNYSSELNVNALELDDSALYLCASSWGGQMNTEAFFGQGTRLTVV.

This clone has only one observation. This chain uses TRBV29-1 with TRBJ2-3; 8 positions match TRBD2. This CDR3 is built from 15 residues. CDR1 and CDR2 from the germline V gene are SQVTM and ANQGSEA. The ends lost 4 bases at V and 5 bases at J; junction bases unmatched: 11. Here the CDR3 reads CSVAGRAPEGDTQYF. In nucleotides, the CDR3 is TGCAGCGTTGCCGGGAGGGCCCCCGAGGGAGATACGCAGTATTTT.

V and J are TRBV15 and TRBJ2-5, with 11 bases lining up with TRBD2. V gave up 3 bases and J gave up 2 bases; unmatched junction bases: 2. This CDR3 is built from 15 residues. CDR1 is LNHNV and CDR2 is YYDKDF in the germline V gene (reference sequence). The CDR3 sequence: CATSRGTSGQETQYF. Written as DNA, the CDR3 is TGTGCCACCAGCAGGGGGACTAGCGGACAAGAGACCCAGTACTTC. Looking up the rest from reference TRBV15 and TRBJ2-5 gives the full variable domain: DAMVIQNPRYQVTQFGKPVTLSCSQTLNHNVMYWYQQKSSQAPKLLFHYYDKDFNNEADTPDNFQSRRPNTSFCFLDIRSPGLGDTAMYLCATSRGTSGQETQYFGPGTRLLVL.